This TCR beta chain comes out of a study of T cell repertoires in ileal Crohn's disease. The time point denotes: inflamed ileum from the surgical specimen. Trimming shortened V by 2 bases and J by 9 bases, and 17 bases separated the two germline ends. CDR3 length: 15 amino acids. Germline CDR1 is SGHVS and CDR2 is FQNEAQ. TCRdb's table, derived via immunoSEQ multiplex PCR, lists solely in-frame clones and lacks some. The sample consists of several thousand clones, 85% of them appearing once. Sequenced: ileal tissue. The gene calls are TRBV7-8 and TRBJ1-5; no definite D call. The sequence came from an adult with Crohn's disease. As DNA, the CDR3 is TGTGCCAGCAGCTTAAATTTTAACAGCAATAGGCCCCAGCATTTT. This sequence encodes CASSLNFNSNRPQHF.